The 3 T cell receptor beta chains given below trace back to one sample, sequenced in a study of blood T cell repertoires in COVID-19. The table came from immunoSEQ multiplex PCR; TCRdb's copy has only in-frame clones and leaves some out. The profile shows approximately 290,000 clones, about 80% of them singletons. Sample: peripheral blood. Receptors originate from a person aged 70 to 85 with COVID-19, enrolled during active disease.

This clone was observed a few times. V usage is TRBV27 and J usage is TRBJ2-5; D might be TRBD1 (6 bases). With 6 bases removed from V and 5 bases from J, the gap between germline ends came to 13 bases. This CDR3 has 13 amino acids. Germline V lookup: CDR1 MNHEY, CDR2 SMNVEV (reference sequence). The CDR3: CASRSGGGETQYF. CDR3 sequence (DNA): TGTGCCAGCAGATCTGGGGGCGGGGAGACCCAGTACTTC.

The CDR3 bases are TGTGCCAAAGGGACAGGGGGCCCGACCGGGGAGCTGTTTTTT. Its translation is CAKGTGGPTGELFF. The gene calls are TRBV2 and TRBJ2-2; 12 bases agree with TRBD1. CDR1 and CDR2 (germline): SNHLY, FYNNEI. The CDR3 spans 14 residues. V shed 10 bases, J shed 5 bases, and the junction held 5 bases outside the gene matches.

This chain uses TRBV5-1 with TRBJ2-3; 7 bases map to TRBD2. The V and J ends lost 6 bases and 3 bases, in that order; junction bases with no gene match: 10. This CDR3 comprises 15 residues. The germline V gene encodes CDR1 SGHRS and CDR2 YFSETQ. The CDR3 DNA sequence: TGCGCCAGCACCCCGGGTGGGGGGGGAACAGATACGCAGTATTTT. It translates to CASTPGGGGTDTQYF.